This T cell receptor beta chain was found in a study of cytotoxic CD8 clonotypes in ibrutinib-treated CLL. CDR1 and CDR2 from the germline V gene are SGHRS and YFSETQ. V was pared by 4 bases and J by 7 bases, with 17 bases between. The CDR3 sequence is 14 residues long. Sequencing used immunoSEQ multiplex PCR; TCRdb keeps in-frame clones, though not all of them. The sample has about 140,000 clones; 80% are singletons. This clone was recorded only once. The chain carries TRBV5-1 and TRBJ1-1; weak D call: TRBD1 (5 bases). The source is a human donor with chronic lymphocytic leukemia. The sequencing used PBMCs, collected after 36 months of ibrutinib treatment. This CDR3 is CASSPAVQGREAFF. For the CDR3, the DNA is TGCGCCAGCAGCCCGGCGGTCCAGGGACGTGAAGCTTTCTTT.